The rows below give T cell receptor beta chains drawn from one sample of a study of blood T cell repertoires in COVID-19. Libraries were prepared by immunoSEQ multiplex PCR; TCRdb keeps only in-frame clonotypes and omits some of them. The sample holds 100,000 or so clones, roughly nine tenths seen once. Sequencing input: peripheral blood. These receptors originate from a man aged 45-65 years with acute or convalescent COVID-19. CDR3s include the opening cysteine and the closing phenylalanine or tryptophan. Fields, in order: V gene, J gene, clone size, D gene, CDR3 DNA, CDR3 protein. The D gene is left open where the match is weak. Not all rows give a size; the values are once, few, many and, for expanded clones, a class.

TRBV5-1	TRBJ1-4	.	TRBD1	TGCGCCAGCAGCTTCGGGACAGGAGCAACTAATGAAAAACTGTTTTTT	CASSFGTGATNEKLFF
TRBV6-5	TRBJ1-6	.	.	TGTGCCAGCAGAGGAGTCTATAATTCACCCCTCCACTTT	CASRGVYNSPLHF
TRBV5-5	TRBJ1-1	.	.	TGTGCCAGCAGCGATCCGGGACGACAGGTTTTCTTT	CASSDPGRQVFF
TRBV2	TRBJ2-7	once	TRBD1	TGTGCCAGCCAGGAACCACGGACAGGGGGCTACGAGCAGTACTTC	CASQEPRTGGYEQYF
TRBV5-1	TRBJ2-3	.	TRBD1	TGCGCCACCATGGGACAGGGAATAGATACGCAGTATTTT	CATMGQGIDTQYF
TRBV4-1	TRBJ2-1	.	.	TGCGCCAGCAGCCGCGAAGGGGCCACCTACAATGAGCAGTTCTTC	CASSREGATYNEQFF
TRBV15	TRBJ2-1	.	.	TGTGCCACCAGCAGTACGACAAACTCCTACAATGAGCAGTTCTTC	CATSSTTNSYNEQFF
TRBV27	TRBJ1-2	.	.	TGTGCCAGCAGTTTACGGTTCCTGGATGGCTACACCTTC	CASSLRFLDGYTF
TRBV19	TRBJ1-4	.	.	TGTGCCAGTAGGGGGGCAGCCCCCCCAGAAAGTGAAAAACTGTTTTTT	CASRGAAPPESEKLFF
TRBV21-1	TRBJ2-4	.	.	TGTGCCAGCAGCAAAGTTAGCACATGGGGAGACATTCAGTACTTC	CASSKVSTWGDIQYF
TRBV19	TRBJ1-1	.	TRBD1	TGTGCCAGTAGCTACGGACAGGGCGCTGAAGCTTTCTTT	CASSYGQGAEAFF
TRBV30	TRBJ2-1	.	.	TGTGCCTGGAGTCAGGGCTACAATGAGCAGTTCTTC	CAWSQGYNEQFF
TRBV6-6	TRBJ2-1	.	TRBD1	TGTGCCAGCACTCGATCAGGGGGCCGCTCCTACAATGAGCAGTTCTTC	CASTRSGGRSYNEQFF
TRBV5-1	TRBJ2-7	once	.	TGCGCCAGCAGCTTGGGGGCTACTTCCGAGCAGTACTTC	CASSLGATSEQYF
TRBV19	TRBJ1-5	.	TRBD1	TGTGCCAGCCGACCAGACAGGGGTAGTAATCAGCCCCAGCATTTT	CASRPDRGSNQPQHF
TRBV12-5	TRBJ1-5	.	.	TGTGCTAGTGGTTGGGGGGAGAGAGAACAGCCCCAGCATTTT	CASGWGEREQPQHF
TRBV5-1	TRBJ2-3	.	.	TGCGCCAGCAGCTTGAATTTACAGGGCACAGATACGCAGTATTTT	CASSLNLQGTDTQYF
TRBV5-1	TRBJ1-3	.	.	TGCGCCAGCAGCCTCGCGGCATCGGGAAACACCATATATTTT	CASSLAASGNTIYF
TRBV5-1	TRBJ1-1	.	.	TGCGCCAGCAGCGAGCCGGGTTTGACTGAAGCTTTCTTT	CASSEPGLTEAFF
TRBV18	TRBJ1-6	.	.	TGTGCCAGCTCACCCTTTCCCACCACAATCCCTTCACCCCTCCACTTT	CASSPFPTTIPSPLHF
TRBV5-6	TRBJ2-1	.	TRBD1	TGTGCCAGCAGCTCCCTGGGGACAGGGGGGGTGGATGAGCAGTTCTTC	CASSSLGTGGVDEQFF
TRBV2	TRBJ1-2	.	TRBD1	TGTGCCAGCATCCCCCAGGGGGCCTCTGGCTATGGCTACACCTTC	CASIPQGASGYGYTF
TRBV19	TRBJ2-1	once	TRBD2	TGTGCCAGTAGTATCTTAAGCGGGGGGACGTACAATGAGCAGTTCTTC	CASSILSGGTYNEQFF
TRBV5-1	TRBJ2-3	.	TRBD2	TGCGCCAGCAGCTCGGGACTAGCGGGGGACACAGATACGCAGTATTTT	CASSSGLAGDTDTQYF
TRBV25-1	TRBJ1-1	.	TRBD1	TGTGCCAGCATGCACGGGACAGGGGTCAAAAACACTGAAGCTTTCTTT	CASMHGTGVKNTEAFF
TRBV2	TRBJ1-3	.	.	TGTGCCAGCAGTGATGCAAGGGGCCTAGGGGGAAACACCATATATTTT	CASSDARGLGGNTIYF
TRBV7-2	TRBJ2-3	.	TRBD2	TGTGCCAGCAGCTTAGCAGCGGGGGGGCGTACAGATACGCAGTATTTT	CASSLAAGGRTDTQYF
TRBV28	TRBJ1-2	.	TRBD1	TGTGCCAGCAGCCCTAGTGGACCGGGACAGGGGGCTGGTGGCTACACCTTC	CASSPSGPGQGAGGYTF
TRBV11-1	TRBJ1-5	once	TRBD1	TGTGCCAGCAGCTTGCGACAGGGGGCTTACAATCAGCCCCAGCATTTT	CASSLRQGAYNQPQHF
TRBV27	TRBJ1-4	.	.	TGTGCCACCAAGCCAGCAGGGCTCGTTAAAGAAAAACTGTTTTTT	CATKPAGLVKEKLFF
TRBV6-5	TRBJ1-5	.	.	TGTGCCAGCCGGGACAACTTGGGGAGCAATCAGCCCCAGCATTTT	CASRDNLGSNQPQHF
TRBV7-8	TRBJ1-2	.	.	TGTGCCAGCAGCTTGGGGGTCGCGGGGAAAAACTATGGCTACACCTTC	CASSLGVAGKNYGYTF
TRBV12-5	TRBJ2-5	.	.	TGTGCTAGTGGTAGATCGGGACTTGAGACCCAGTACTTC	CASGRSGLETQYF
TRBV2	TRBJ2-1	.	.	TGTGCCAGCAGTGAACAGGGGACCGATGAGCAGTTCTTC	CASSEQGTDEQFF
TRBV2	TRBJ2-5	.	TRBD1	TGTGCCGGACAGGGGAGATGGGAAGAGACCCAGTACTTC	CAGQGRWEETQYF
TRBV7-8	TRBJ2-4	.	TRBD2	TGTGCCAGCAGCATGAGCGGGGGTAAAAACATTCAGTACTTC	CASSMSGGKNIQYF
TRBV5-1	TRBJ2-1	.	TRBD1	TGCGCCAGCAGCTTGGGGGGACAGACCTACAATGAGCAGTTCTTC	CASSLGGQTYNEQFF
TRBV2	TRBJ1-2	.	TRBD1	TGTGCCAGCAGGGACAGGAACAGGGGCCCGAATAACTATGGCTACACCTTC	CASRDRNRGPNNYGYTF
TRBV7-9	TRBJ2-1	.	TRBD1	TGTGCCAGCAGTTCGACGAACGAGATTCGAGGGGGCCTTGAGCAGTTCTTC	CASSSTNEIRGGLEQFF
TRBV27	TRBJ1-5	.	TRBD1	TGTGCCAGCCGAGCCAGGGGGGGCAATCAGCCCCAGCATTTT	CASRARGGNQPQHF
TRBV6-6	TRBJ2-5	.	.	TGTGCCAGCAGTACCCGGGGGCAAGAGACCCAGTACTTC	CASSTRGQETQYF
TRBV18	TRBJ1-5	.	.	TGTGCCAGCTCACCTTCCGGGGGAGAGGGTCAGCCCCAGCATTTT	CASSPSGGEGQPQHF
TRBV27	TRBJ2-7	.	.	TGTGCCAGCAGTTTAGGCCTTACCTACGAGCAGTACTTC	CASSLGLTYEQYF
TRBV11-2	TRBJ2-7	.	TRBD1	TGTGCCAGCAGCTTAGGACAGGGGGGTATTTCCTACGAGCAGTACTTC	CASSLGQGGISYEQYF
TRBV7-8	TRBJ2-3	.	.	TGTGCCAGCAGTCCGTATCCCACAGATACGCAGTATTTT	CASSPYPTDTQYF
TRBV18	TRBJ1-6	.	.	TGTGCCAGCTCACCGCCGGCAGGGCAGAATTCACCCCTCCACTTT	CASSPPAGQNSPLHF
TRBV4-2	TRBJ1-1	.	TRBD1	TGTGCCAGCAGCCAAGATCCCAACAGGGGGAGGTACACTGAAGCTTTCTTT	CASSQDPNRGRYTEAFF
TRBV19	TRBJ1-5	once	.	TGTGCCAGTAGTATATCCGCAGGTAATCAGCCCCAGCATTTT	CASSISAGNQPQHF
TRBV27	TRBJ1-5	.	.	TGTGCCAGCAGTTTTCAATTCTCTACAGGCAATCAGCCCCAGCATTTT	CASSFQFSTGNQPQHF
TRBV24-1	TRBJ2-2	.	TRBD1	TGTGCCACCAGTGACCCGCCGGGGGACAGGGTATCCGGGGAGCTGTTTTTT	CATSDPPGDRVSGELFF
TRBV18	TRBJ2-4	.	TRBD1	TGTGCCAGCTCACCACCCCGTGACAGGGAAACCAAAAACATTCAGTACTTC	CASSPPRDRETKNIQYF
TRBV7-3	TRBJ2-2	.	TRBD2	TGTGCCAGCAGCCGGGAGGGTGGTGGCACCGGGGAGCTGTTTTTT	CASSREGGGTGELFF
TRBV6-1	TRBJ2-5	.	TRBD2	TGTGCCAGCAGTGAAGCGCCCCCTAGCGGGGGTTTCTCCCAAGAGACCCAGTACTTC	CASSEAPPSGGFSQETQYF
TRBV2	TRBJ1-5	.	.	TGTGCCAGCAGAACCTATAGCAATCAGCCCCAGCATTTT	CASRTYSNQPQHF
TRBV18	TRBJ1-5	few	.	TGTGCCAGCTCACCATGGGGAGGGAACCAGCCCCAGCATTTT	CASSPWGGNQPQHF
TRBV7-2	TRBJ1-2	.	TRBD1	TGTGCCAGCAGCTTGGGACAGGGGTTTGATGGGAGGGGCTATGGCTACACCTTC	CASSLGQGFDGRGYGYTF
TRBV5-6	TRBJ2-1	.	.	TGTGCCAGCAGCTTGAGCGTGGGTGAGCAGTTCTTC	CASSLSVGEQFF
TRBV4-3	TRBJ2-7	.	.	TGCGCCAGCAGCCAAGAGGTGACTGATTCCTACGAGCAGTACTTC	CASSQEVTDSYEQYF
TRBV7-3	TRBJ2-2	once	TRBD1	TGTGCCAGCAGCTTATCGTCAGGGGGCACCGGGGAGCTGTTTTTT	CASSLSSGGTGELFF
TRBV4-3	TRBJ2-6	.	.	TGCGCCAGCAGCCAAGAGGCAAGAGGGAGCTCTGGGGCCAACGTCCTGACTTTC	CASSQEARGSSGANVLTF